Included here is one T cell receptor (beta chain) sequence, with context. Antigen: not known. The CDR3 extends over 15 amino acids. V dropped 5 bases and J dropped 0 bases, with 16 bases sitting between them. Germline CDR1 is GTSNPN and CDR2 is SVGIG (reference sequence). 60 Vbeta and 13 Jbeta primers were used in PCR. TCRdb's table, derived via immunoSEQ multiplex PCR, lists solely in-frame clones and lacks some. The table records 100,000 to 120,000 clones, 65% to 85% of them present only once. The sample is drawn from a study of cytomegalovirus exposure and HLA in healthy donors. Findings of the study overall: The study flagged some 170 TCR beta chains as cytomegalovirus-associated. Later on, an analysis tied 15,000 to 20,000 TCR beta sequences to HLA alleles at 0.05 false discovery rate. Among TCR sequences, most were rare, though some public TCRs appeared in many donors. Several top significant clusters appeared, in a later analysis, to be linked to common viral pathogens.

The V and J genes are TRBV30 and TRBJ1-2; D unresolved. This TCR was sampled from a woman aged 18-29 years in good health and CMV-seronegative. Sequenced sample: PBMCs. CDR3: CAWAPPQEANYGYTF. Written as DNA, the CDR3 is TGTGCCTGGGCCCCCCCCCAGGAAGCTAACTATGGCTACACCTTC.